Listed below are T cell receptor beta chains from one sample, sequenced in a study of regulatory T cells in long-lasting Graves disease. TCRdb re-called the multiplex PCR reads with MiXCR, one entry per CDR3 protein. The data contain hundreds of thousands of distinct CDR3 sequences, approximately 22% of them singletons. Source: peripheral blood mononuclear cells (PBMCs), taken when the disease was refractory, from a patient treated with antithyroid drugs. The receptors were gathered from a female donor with Graves disease. Both conserved end residues are part of each CDR3. Fields, in order: J gene, clone size, V gene, CDR3 length, D gene, CDR3 protein, CDR3 DNA. D genes are given only for firm matches. The size of a clone is reported for some rows only, either as once, few or many, or as a class for expanded clones.

J: TRBJ2-7; size: once; V: TRBV3-1; length: 18; D: TRBD2; CDR3: CASSQAPSGRGSSYEQYF; DNA: TGTGCCAGCAGCCAAGCTCCTAGCGGGAGGGGAAGCTCCTACGAGCAGTACTTC
J: TRBJ2-7; size: -; V: TRBV9; length: 14; D: TRBD2; CDR3: CASSPQGGSPEQYF; DNA: TGTGCCAGCAGCCCCCAAGGCGGGAGCCCCGAGCAGTACTTC
J: TRBJ1-4; size: many; V: TRBV5-1; length: 17; D: -; CDR3: CASSSQGSQVTNEKLFF; DNA: TGCGCCAGCAGCTCCCAGGGATCGCAAGTGACTAATGAAAAACTGTTTTTT
J: TRBJ2-7; size: many; V: TRBV28; length: 16; D: TRBD2; CDR3: CASSLGASGSSYEQYF; DNA: TGTGCCAGCAGTTTAGGGGCTAGCGGGTCCTCCTACGAGCAGTACTTC
J: TRBJ2-5; size: many; V: TRBV9; length: 15; D: -; CDR3: CASSVEGKMLETQYF; DNA: TGTGCCAGCAGCGTGGAGGGGAAGATGTTGGAGACCCAGTACTTC
J: TRBJ2-7; size: -; V: TRBV2; length: 12; D: -; CDR3: CASLRWFGEQYF; DNA: TGTGCCAGCCTCCGGTGGTTCGGTGAGCAGTACTTC
J: TRBJ1-1; size: many; V: TRBV28; length: 18; D: -; CDR3: CASSPLYRDGKRSTEAFF; DNA: TGTGCCAGCAGTCCCCTCTACAGGGACGGTAAAAGGAGCACTGAAGCTTTCTTT
J: TRBJ2-7; size: many; V: TRBV6-5; length: 16; D: TRBD2; CDR3: CASSYSSAGGTYEQYF; DNA: TGTGCCAGCAGTTACTCTTCAGCGGGAGGGACCTACGAGCAGTACTTC
J: TRBJ1-1; size: few; V: TRBV25-1; length: 17; D: TRBD1; CDR3: CASSERTGGAIVTEAFF; DNA: TGTGCCAGCAGTGAGAGGACAGGGGGCGCGATCGTCACTGAAGCTTTCTTT
J: TRBJ2-5; size: many; V: TRBV18; length: 12; D: -; CDR3: CASSPPAETQYF; DNA: TGTGCCAGCTCACCACCGGCCGAGACCCAGTACTTC
J: TRBJ1-5; size: many; V: TRBV6-5; length: 14; D: -; CDR3: CASSYIDSNQPQHF; DNA: TGTGCCAGCAGTTACATCGATAGCAATCAGCCCCAGCATTTT
J: TRBJ2-7; size: -; V: TRBV30; length: 13; D: TRBD1; CDR3: CAWRQTGPYEQYF; DNA: TGTGCCTGGAGGCAGACAGGGCCCTACGAGCAGTACTTC
J: TRBJ2-6; size: many; V: TRBV15; length: 17; D: -; CDR3: CATTTGPPLSGANVLTF; DNA: TGTGCCACCACGACAGGTCCACCCCTCTCTGGGGCCAACGTCCTGACTTTC
J: TRBJ1-2; size: many; V: TRBV28; length: 14; D: -; CDR3: CASSFRGGDYGYTF; DNA: TGTGCCAGCAGTTTCCGAGGCGGCGACTATGGCTACACCTTC
J: TRBJ2-7; size: few; V: TRBV7-6; length: 15; D: -; CDR3: CASSLNIGNSYEQYF; DNA: TGTGCCAGCAGCTTAAATATAGGGAACTCCTACGAGCAGTACTTC
J: TRBJ2-7; size: few; V: TRBV5-1; length: 13; D: TRBD2; CDR3: CASRFSGNYEQYF; DNA: TGCGCCAGCAGATTTAGCGGGAACTACGAGCAGTACTTC
J: TRBJ1-1; size: many; V: TRBV20-1; length: 12; D: -; CDR3: CSARVYRAEAFF; DNA: TGCAGTGCCCGGGTCTACCGCGCTGAAGCTTTCTTT
J: TRBJ1-1; size: once; V: TRBV20-1; length: 16; D: -; CDR3: CSARDPGPSGHTEAFF; DNA: TGCAGTGCCAGAGATCCGGGCCCCTCAGGGCACACTGAAGCTTTCTTT
J: TRBJ2-2; size: -; V: TRBV7-9; length: 14; D: -; CDR3: CASSEYPRAGELFF; DNA: TGTGCCAGCAGCGAGTATCCCAGGGCCGGGGAGCTGTTTTTT
J: TRBJ1-4; size: many; V: TRBV3-1; length: 16; D: -; CDR3: CASSLSLGTANEKLFF; DNA: TGTGCCAGCAGCCTATCCCTCGGGACGGCTAATGAAAAACTGTTTTTT
J: TRBJ1-5; size: few; V: TRBV28; length: 17; D: TRBD1; CDR3: CASSFPEAGGGNQPQHF; DNA: TGTGCCAGCAGTTTCCCAGAGGCAGGGGGCGGCAATCAGCCCCAGCATTTT
J: TRBJ2-7; size: -; V: TRBV2; length: 15; D: -; CDR3: CASSQERWGPYEQYF; DNA: TGTGCCAGCAGCCAAGAAAGATGGGGACCCTACGAGCAGTACTTC
J: TRBJ1-4; size: few; V: TRBV5-1; length: 14; D: -; CDR3: CASSLTRDSEKLFF; DNA: TGCGCCAGCAGCTTGACCAGGGATAGTGAAAAACTGTTTTTT
J: TRBJ1-5; size: many; V: TRBV6-2/TRBV6-3; length: 21; D: TRBD1; CDR3: CASSYPPRTGEDIPGNQPQHF; DNA: TGTGCCAGCAGTTATCCGCCGAGAACAGGGGAGGATATTCCGGGCAATCAGCCCCAGCATTTT
J: TRBJ1-1; size: many; V: TRBV28; length: 17; D: -; CDR3: CASSSFRGGNLNTEAFF; DNA: TGTGCCAGCAGTTCATTCAGAGGGGGGAACCTGAACACTGAAGCTTTCTTT
J: TRBJ2-1; size: few; V: TRBV7-2; length: 14; D: -; CDR3: CASSLLSVYNEQFF; DNA: TGTGCCAGCAGCCTCTTATCGGTCTACAATGAGCAGTTCTTC
J: TRBJ2-5; size: many; V: TRBV29-1; length: 10; D: -; CDR3: CSGGRETQYF; DNA: TGCAGCGGGGGAAGGGAGACCCAGTACTTC